The present T cell receptor (beta chain) was sequenced within a study of shared clonotypes between healthy human individuals. Study results and caveats: In the sorted subsets, rarefaction showed sequencing was incomplete despite large depth. It was the few donors that limited the genetic and exposure-history diversity represented. Clonotype sharing among donors was thought likely to change with sequencing depth.

A remark on this clone: Its antigen is currently unknown.

CD4+ cells underwent separation, giving CD45RA+ naive and CD45RA-negative memory subsets. V was shortened by 2 bases and J by 0 bases, with 8 bases between the two germline ends. The germline gives CDR1 MGHRA, CDR2 YSYEKL. The CDR3 is 14 residues long. The assay was immunoSEQ multiplex PCR, and TCRdb's table has in-frame clones only and misses some. There are nearly 1,000,000 clones in the sample; over 75% occur only once, and over 1.3% lies in the top ten. V usage is TRBV4-1 and J usage is TRBJ2-7, with D perhaps matching TRBD1 or TRBD2 (5 bases each). The source material was memory CD4+ T cells sorted from blood. Subset defined: CD45RA-negative fraction. This clonotype originated in a man aged 18 to 29 in good health. The CDR3 spells CASSQWGNSYEQYF. The CDR3 coding sequence is TGCGCCAGCAGCCAATGGGGGAACTCCTACGAGCAGTACTTC.